One and the same sample provided the 8 T cell receptor beta chains below, sequenced in a study of T cell responses to AZD1222 COVID-19 vaccine. Some clones are missing from TCRdb's copy, which holds only in-frame ones; the method was immunoSEQ multiplex PCR. The table shows more than 110,000 clones, with around 93% occurring only once. Material: peripheral blood, obtained 28 days after the second AZD1222 dose. These receptor sequences come from an adult who received the AZD1222 COVID-19 vaccine.

This chain joins TRBV19 and TRBJ1-5; D perhaps matches TRBD1 (5 bases). Trimming took 4 bases from V and 4 from J, leaving 14 bases between them. CDR3 length: 15 amino acids. In germline, CDR1 is LNHDA, CDR2 SQIVND (reference sequence). The DNA for the CDR3 is TGTGCCAGTAGTACCCAGGGACGGACAAATCAGCCCCAGCATTTT. Its protein is CASSTQGRTNQPQHF. The full variable domain, completed using reference TRBV19 and TRBJ1-5, is DGGITQSPKYLFRKEGQNVTLSCEQNLNHDAMYWYRQDPGQGLRLIYYSQIVNDFQKGDIAEGYSVSREKKESFPLTVTSAQKNPTAFYLCASSTQGRTNQPQHFGDGTRLSIL.

The V and J genes are TRBV20-1 and TRBJ1-5, with 7 bases identical to TRBD1. Germline trimming cut 3 bases from V and 3 bases from J; bases unmatched to any gene: 14. The CDR3 sequence is 17 residues long. The germline V gene encodes CDR1 DFQATT and CDR2 SNEGSKA (reference sequence). The CDR3 DNA reads as TGCAGTGCTAGTTGGTTATTGCGGGGACAGAACAATCAGCCCCAGCATTTT. Translating gives CSASWLLRGQNNQPQHF.

The V call is TRBV20-1, the J call TRBJ2-3; either TRBD1 or TRBD2 may fit D (6 bases each). This CDR3 spans 14 amino acids. V dropped 3 bases and J dropped 2 bases, with 12 bases sitting between them. Germline CDR1 DFQATT, CDR2 SNEGSKA (reference sequence). For the CDR3, the DNA is TGCAGTGCTAGTTTCCCGGGGGCCACAGATACGCAGTATTTT. This codes for CSASFPGATDTQYF.

The chain joins TRBV7-2 to TRBJ1-2; 7 bases match TRBD1. The length of the CDR3 is 15 residues. The germline V gene has CDR1 SGHTA and CDR2 FQGNSA. The junction had 10 bases not matched to a gene; V was cut back by 8 bases and J by 1 base. In DNA, the CDR3 is TGTGCCAGCCCCTTTACAGGGGCGATTAACTATGGCTACACCTTC. Translated, it gives CASPFTGAINYGYTF. Based on the CDR3 plus reference TRBV7-2 and TRBJ1-2, the full variable domain is GAGVSQSPSNKVTEKGKDVELRCDPISGHTALYWYRQSLGQGLEFLIYFQGNSAPDKSGLPSDRFSAERTGGSVSTLTIQRTQQEDSAVYLCASPFTGAINYGYTFGSGTRLTVV.

In this sample, this clone turned up once. The rearrangement uses TRBV4-3 and TRBJ2-3; weak D call: TRBD2 (5 bases). The CDR3 is 17 amino acids. In germline, CDR1 is LGHNA, CDR2 YSLEER. The V gene lost 0 bases and the J gene lost 4 bases, with 17 bases spanning the gap. As DNA, the CDR3 is TGCGCCAGCAGCCAAGAGGGCAATACTAGATTTGCAGATACGCAGTATTTT. Amino acid sequence: CASSQEGNTRFADTQYF.

The V and J genes are TRBV27 and TRBJ2-7; D may correspond to TRBD1 or TRBD2 (6 bases each). The ends were cut back, 4 bases at V and 3 bases at J, with 16 bases in the middle. This CDR3 spans 15 amino acids. Germline V gene sequence: CDR1 MNHEY, CDR2 SMNVEV (reference sequence). The CDR3 is CASSYRGDGSYEQYF. CDR3 in DNA: TGTGCCAGCAGTTATAGGGGGGACGGTAGCTACGAGCAGTACTTC.

The V gene is TRBV27, the J gene TRBJ2-3; no clear D gene. The V end was cut by 5 bases, the J end by 6 bases, with 12 bases between. CDR3 length: 13 residues. The germline V gene has CDR1 MNHEY and CDR2 SMNVEV (reference sequence). CDR3 sequence (DNA): TGTGCCAGCAGTCTCTCCCACGTGGATACGCAGTATTTT. This gives the protein CASSLSHVDTQYF.

The chain is built from TRBV20-1 and TRBJ2-5; D ambiguous. With 5 bases removed from V and 5 bases from J, the gap between germline ends came to 18 bases. From germline, CDR1 is DFQATT and CDR2 SNEGSKA (reference sequence). The CDR3 contains 14 residues. CDR3 sequence reads: CSARGPTLMETQYF. The CDR3 region has the DNA TGCAGTGCTCGTGGACCAACGCTTATGGAGACCCAGTACTTC.